This paragraph reports one T cell receptor beta chain. Its binding antigen is unknown. No base-level quality is on record; no much larger clone is a single base apart. CDR3 length: 15 amino acids, cysteine to phenylalanine. Only the CDR3 portion is preserved as DNA: 45 bases, with reading frame beginning at the first base. CDR1 and CDR2 are read off the germline V gene (reference sequence) as GTSNPN and SVGIG. After removal of 0 bases from V and 2 bases from J, the junction retains 5 bases not matched to a gene. TCRbeta CDR3 regions were amplified from genomic DNA by means of the immunoSEQ Assay, a bias-controlled multiplex PCR. Processing in the source paper ran as follows. The number of nucleated cells in each sample was estimated from the amplification of reference gene primers within the assay. Sequence reads were collapsed and filtered to measure the absolute abundance of every unique TCRbeta CDR3 rearrangement. For each sample, productive Simpson clonality was calculated as the square root of Simpson's diversity index over productive rearrangements. Imported from immuneACCESS, the table was reduced by TCRdb to in-frame sequences with V and J called. These copies leave out some clones; in studies compared against another copy, an unresolved V gene accounts for under half, and the cause of the remainder is not known. V, J and clone size are those of that table, while D and trimming were read from the DNA. A total of around 50,000 clones appear in this sample, about nine tenths of them only once. The ten biggest clones cover approximately 5% of the sample.

Each collaborating institution followed its own protocols to collect whole blood in K2EDTA tubes. For TCRbeta analysis, collaborators shipped samples in one of three forms: frozen whole blood, isolated PBMCs, or DNA extracted from either of those sample types. The record originates from a study of blood T cell repertoires in COVID-19 (dated by TCRdb to about 2020). At the level of the whole study: Collaborator samples came from the United States, Italy and Spain and covered acute and convalescent phases of COVID-19. Subjects who had been exposed to COVID-19, were actively infected with it, or had recovered from it provided the deeply sampled blood TCRbeta repertoires that made up the dataset. The samples were drawn from the first 160 participants of the ongoing ImmuneRACE study and from 1,254 subjects provided by 6 global collaborators. Where available, HLA class I and class II types were taken from metadata supplied by the sample provider and were not determined by assay-based typing. Nearly every sample came with metadata listing a de-identified subject ID, COVID-19 status, age in years and sex. The material from the prospective study consisted of cDNA or gDNA derived from T cells, B-cell-depleted T cells, or PBMCs. The repertoires were released in a freely available public database meant as a resource for research on the immune response to SARS-CoV-2.

Beyond this particular receptor, the publication reports: The quantity of clinical and demographic metadata differed by source and by participant and was supplied without curation.

This TCR was sampled from a man between 65 and 85 years old with acute or convalescent COVID-19. This receptor chain uses TRBV30 and TRBJ2-3; a stretch of 7 junction bases matches TRBD2. Sequenced material: peripheral blood. The DNA sequence is TGTGCCTGGAGTGTTGGGACTACCTCCACAGATACGCAGTATTTT. This yields the protein CAWSVGTTSTDTQYF.